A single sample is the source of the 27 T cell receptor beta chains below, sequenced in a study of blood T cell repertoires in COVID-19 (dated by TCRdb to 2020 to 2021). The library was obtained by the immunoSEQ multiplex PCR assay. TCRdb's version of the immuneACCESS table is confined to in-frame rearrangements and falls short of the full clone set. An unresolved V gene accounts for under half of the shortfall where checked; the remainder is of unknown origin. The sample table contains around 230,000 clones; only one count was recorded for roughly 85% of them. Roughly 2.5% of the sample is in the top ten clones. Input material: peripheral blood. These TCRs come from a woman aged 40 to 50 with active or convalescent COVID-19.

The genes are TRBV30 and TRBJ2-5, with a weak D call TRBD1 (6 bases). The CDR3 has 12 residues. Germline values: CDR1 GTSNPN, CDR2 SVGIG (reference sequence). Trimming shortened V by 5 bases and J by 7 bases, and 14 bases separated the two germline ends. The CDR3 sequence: CAWCYREGTQYF. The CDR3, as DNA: TGTGCCTGGTGCTACAGGGAAGGGACCCAGTACTTC.

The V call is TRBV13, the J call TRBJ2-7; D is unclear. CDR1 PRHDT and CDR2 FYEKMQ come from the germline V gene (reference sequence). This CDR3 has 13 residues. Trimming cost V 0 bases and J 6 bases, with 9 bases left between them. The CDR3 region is CASSLGTPSEQYF. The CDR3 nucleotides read TGTGCCAGCAGCTTAGGCACCCCGAGCGAGCAGTACTTC.

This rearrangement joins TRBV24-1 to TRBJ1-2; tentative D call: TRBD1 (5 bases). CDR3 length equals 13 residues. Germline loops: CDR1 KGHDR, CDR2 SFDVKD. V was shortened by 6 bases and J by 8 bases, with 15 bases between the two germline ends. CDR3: CATSSPQGSGYTF. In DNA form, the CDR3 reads TGTGCCACCAGTTCCCCCCAGGGTTCGGGCTACACCTTC.

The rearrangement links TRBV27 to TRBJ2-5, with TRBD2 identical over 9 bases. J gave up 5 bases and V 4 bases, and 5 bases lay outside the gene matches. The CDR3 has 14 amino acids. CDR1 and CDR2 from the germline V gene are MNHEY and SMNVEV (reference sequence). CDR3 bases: TGTGCCAGCAGTTCTCTTGCGGGGGGGGAGACCCAGTACTTC. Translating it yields CASSSLAGGETQYF.

CDR3 sequence (DNA): TGTGCCACCAGTGACCAGATGACAGGGGGCGATGGCTACACCTTC. Protein product: CATSDQMTGGDGYTF. The rearrangement uses TRBV24-1 and TRBJ1-2; TRBD1 matches 10 bases. This CDR3 is 15 amino acids long. Germline V gene sequence: CDR1 KGHDR, CDR2 SFDVKD. V shed 4 bases and J 6 bases; nucleotides not matched to a gene: 7.

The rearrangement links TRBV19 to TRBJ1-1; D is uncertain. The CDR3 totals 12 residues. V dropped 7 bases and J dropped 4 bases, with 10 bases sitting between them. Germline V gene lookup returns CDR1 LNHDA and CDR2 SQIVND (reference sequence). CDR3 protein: CASIVGGTEAFF. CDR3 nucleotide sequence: TGTGCCAGTATAGTCGGTGGCACTGAAGCTTTCTTT.

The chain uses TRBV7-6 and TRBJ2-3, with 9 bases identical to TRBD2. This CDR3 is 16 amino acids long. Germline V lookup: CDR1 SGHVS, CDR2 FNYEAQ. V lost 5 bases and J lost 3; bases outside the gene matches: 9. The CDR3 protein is CASSPRVAGDTDTQYF. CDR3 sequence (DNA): TGTGCCAGCAGCCCCCGTGTAGCGGGGGATACAGATACGCAGTATTTT.

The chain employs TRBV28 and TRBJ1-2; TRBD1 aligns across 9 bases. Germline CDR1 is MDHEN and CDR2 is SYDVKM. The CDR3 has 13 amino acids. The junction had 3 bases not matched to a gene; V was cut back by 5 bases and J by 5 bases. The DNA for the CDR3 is TGTGCCAGCAGTGAAGGGACAGGGTATGGCTACACCTTC. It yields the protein CASSEGTGYGYTF.

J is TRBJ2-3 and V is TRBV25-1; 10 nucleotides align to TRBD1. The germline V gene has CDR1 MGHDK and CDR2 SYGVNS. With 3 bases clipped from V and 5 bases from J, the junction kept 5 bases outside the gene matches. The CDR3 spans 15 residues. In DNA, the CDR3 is TGTGCCAGCAGTGACGGGACAGGGGCGATAGATACGCAGTATTTT. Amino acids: CASSDGTGAIDTQYF.

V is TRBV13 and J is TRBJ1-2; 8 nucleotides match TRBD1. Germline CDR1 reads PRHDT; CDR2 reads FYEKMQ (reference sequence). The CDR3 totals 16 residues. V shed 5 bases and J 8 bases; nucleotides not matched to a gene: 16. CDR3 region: CASSARDRGGVQGYTF. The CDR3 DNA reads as TGTGCCAGCAGCGCACGAGACAGGGGCGGAGTGCAGGGCTACACCTTC.

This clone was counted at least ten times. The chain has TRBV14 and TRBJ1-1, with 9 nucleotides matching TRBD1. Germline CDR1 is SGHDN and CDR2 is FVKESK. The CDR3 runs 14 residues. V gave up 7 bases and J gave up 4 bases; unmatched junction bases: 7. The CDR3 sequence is CASKGTGLGTEAFF. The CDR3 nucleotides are TGTGCCAGCAAGGGGACAGGGTTGGGCACTGAAGCTTTCTTT. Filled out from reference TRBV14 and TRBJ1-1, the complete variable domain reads EAGVTQFPSHSVIEKGQTVTLRCDPISGHDNLYWYRRVMGKEIKFLLHFVKESKQDESGMPNNRFLAERTGGTYSTLKVQPAELEDSGVYFCASKGTGLGTEAFFGQGTRLTVV.

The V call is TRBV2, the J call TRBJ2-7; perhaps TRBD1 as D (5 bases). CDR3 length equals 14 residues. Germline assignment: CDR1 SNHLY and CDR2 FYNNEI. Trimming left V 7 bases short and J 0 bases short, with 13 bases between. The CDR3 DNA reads TGTGCCAGCATGGCTGGACAAGTCTCCTACGAGCAGTACTTC. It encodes CASMAGQVSYEQYF. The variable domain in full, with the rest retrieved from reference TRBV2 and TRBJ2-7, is EPEVTQTPSHQVTQMGQEVILRCVPISNHLYFYWYRQILGQKVEFLVSFYNNEISEKSEIFDDQFSVERPDGSNFTLKIRSTKLEDSAMYFCASMAGQVSYEQYFGPGTRLTVT.

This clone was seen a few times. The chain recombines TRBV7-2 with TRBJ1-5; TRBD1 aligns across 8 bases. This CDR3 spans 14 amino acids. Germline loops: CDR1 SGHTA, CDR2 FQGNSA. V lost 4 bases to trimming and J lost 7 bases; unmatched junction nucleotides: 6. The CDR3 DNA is TGTGCCAGCAGCTCCGGGACAGGCTGGCAGCCCCAGCATTTT. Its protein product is CASSSGTGWQPQHF.

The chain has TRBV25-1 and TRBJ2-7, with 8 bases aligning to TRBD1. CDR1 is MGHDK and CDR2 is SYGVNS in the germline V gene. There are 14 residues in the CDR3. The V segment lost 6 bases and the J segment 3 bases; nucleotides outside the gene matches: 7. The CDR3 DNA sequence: TGTGCCAGCAGGTCCGGGACAGGTCTCTACGAGCAGTACTTC. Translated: CASRSGTGLYEQYF.

The CDR3 region has the DNA TGTGCCACCAGTGACCCGGGACAGGGAAGTGAAAAACTGTTTTTT. Protein: CATSDPGQGSEKLFF. J is TRBJ1-4 and V is TRBV24-1; 9 bases map to TRBD1. The CDR3 loop spans 15 amino acids. In germline, CDR1 is KGHDR, CDR2 SFDVKD. Germline trimming cut 4 bases from V and 7 bases from J; bases unmatched to any gene: 6.

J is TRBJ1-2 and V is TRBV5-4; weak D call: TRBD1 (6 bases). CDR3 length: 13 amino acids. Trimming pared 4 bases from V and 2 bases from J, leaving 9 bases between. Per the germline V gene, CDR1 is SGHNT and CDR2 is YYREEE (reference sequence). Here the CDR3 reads CASSIDRNYGYTF. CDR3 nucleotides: TGTGCCAGCAGCATCGACAGGAACTATGGCTACACCTTC.

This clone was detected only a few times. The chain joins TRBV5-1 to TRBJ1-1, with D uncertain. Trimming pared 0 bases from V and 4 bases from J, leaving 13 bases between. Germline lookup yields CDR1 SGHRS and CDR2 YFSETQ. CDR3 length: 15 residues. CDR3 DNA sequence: TGCGCCAGCAGCTTGGTAAGGTTTGGGCGCACTGAAGCTTTCTTT. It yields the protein CASSLVRFGRTEAFF.

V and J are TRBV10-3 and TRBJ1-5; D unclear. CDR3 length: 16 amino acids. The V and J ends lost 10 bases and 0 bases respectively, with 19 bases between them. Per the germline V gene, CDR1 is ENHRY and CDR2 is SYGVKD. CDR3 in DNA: TGTGCCACTAGGGCCGAGGGTGGAGATAGCAATCAGCCCCAGCATTTT. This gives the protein CATRAEGGDSNQPQHF.

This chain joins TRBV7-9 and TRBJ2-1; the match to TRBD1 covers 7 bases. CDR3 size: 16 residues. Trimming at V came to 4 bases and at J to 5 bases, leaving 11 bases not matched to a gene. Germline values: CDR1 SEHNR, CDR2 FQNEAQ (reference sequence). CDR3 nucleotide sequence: TGTGCCAGCAGCTCCGCCCCCGGGACAGATGACAATGAGCAGTTCTTC. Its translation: CASSSAPGTDDNEQFF.

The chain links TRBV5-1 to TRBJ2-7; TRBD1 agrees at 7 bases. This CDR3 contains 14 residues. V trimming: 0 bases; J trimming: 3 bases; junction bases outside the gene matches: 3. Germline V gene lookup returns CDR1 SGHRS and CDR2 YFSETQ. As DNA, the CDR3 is TGCGCCAGCAGCTTGGAGACAGGGAGCTACGAGCAGTACTTC. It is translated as CASSLETGSYEQYF.

CDR3 residues: CATRGPSLDTEAFF. The CDR3 DNA follows: TGTGCCACCAGGGGCCCGAGTCTGGACACTGAAGCTTTCTTT. This chain links TRBV10-3 with TRBJ1-1; tentatively, D is TRBD1 (6 bases). The CDR3 has 14 amino acids. Germline CDR1 reads ENHRY; CDR2 reads SYGVKD. V shed 10 bases and J shed 3 bases, with 18 bases lying between them.

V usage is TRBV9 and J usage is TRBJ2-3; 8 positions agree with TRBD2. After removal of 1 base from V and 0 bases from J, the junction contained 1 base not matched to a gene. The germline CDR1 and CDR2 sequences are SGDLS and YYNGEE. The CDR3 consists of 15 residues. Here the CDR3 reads CASSVRGGSTDTQYF. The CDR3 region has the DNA TGTGCCAGCAGCGTACGGGGGGGAAGCACAGATACGCAGTATTTT.

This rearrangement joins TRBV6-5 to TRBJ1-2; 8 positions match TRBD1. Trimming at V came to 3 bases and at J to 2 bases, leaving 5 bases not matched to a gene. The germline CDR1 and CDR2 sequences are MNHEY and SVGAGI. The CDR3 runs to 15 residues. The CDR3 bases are TGTGCCAGCAGTTATCGGACAGGGAAGAACTATGGCTACACCTTC. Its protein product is CASSYRTGKNYGYTF.

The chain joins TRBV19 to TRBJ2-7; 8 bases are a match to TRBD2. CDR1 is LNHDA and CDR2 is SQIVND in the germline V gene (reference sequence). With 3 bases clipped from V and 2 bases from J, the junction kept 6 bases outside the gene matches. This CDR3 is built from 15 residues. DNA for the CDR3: TGTGCCAGTAGTATCGGACTAGCTCAGACCTACGAGCAGTACTTC. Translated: CASSIGLAQTYEQYF.

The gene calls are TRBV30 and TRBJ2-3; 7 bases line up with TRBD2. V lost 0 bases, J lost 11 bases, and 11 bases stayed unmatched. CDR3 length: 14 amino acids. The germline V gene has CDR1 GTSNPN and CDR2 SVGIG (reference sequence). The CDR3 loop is CAWSVRWSKREQYF. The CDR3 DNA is TGTGCCTGGAGTGTAAGGTGGTCGAAGCGGGAGCAGTATTTT.

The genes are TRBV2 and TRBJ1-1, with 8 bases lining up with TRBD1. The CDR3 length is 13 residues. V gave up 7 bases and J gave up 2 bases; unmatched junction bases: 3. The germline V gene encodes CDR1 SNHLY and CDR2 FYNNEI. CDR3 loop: CASKDRVNTEAFF. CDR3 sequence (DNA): TGTGCCAGCAAGGACAGGGTTAACACTGAAGCTTTCTTT.

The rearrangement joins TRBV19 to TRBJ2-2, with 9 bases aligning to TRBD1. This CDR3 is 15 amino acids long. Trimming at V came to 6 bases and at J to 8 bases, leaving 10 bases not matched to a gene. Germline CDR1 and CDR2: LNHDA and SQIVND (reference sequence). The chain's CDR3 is CASSNSGTGPGELFF. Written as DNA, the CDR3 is TGTGCCAGTAGCAACTCCGGGACAGGGCCGGGGGAGCTGTTTTTT.